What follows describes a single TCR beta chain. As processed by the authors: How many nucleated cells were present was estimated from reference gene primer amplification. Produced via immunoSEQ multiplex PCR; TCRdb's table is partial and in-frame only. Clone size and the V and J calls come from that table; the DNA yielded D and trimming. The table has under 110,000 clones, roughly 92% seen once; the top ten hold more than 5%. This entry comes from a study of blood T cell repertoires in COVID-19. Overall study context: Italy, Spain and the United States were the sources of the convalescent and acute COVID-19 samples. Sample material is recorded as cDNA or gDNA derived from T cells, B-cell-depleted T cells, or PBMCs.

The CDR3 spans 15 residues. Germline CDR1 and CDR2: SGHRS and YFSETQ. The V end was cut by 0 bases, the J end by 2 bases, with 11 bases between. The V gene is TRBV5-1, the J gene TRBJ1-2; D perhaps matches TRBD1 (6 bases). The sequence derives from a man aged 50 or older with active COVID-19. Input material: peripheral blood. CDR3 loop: CASSLDLTGNYGYTF. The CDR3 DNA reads TGCGCCAGCAGCTTGGACCTTACAGGGAACTATGGCTACACCTTC.